The T cell receptor beta chain described here comes from a study of a mutant IDH1 vaccine in newly diagnosed glioma. Repertoires were generated with immunoSEQ multiplex PCR, while TCRdb's copy carries only in-frame clones and drops some. The table includes 39,000 or so clones, 70% to 80% detected once. Per the germline V gene, CDR1 is SQVTM and CDR2 is ANQGSEA. The CDR3 covers 12 residues. Deletions cut 4 bases from V and 2 bases from J, with 5 bases between. Overall study results and limits: Changes in the top peripheral T cell clonotypes seemingly had no bearing on pseudoprogression.

About this clone: Its antigen is currently unknown.

The time point is: week 5, during vaccination. Every single dose of the vaccine, 300 ug of mutant IDH1 20-mer peptide, came with topical imiquimod. This material consisted of PBMCs, taken from a glioma patient whose treatment included an IDH1 peptide vaccine. The rearrangement links TRBV29-1 to TRBJ2-2; D remains unclear. The TCR comes from a man in his forties with glioma. The CDR3 bases are TGCAGCGTTGTAGCTAACACCGGGGAGCTGTTTTTT. Its protein product is CSVVANTGELFF.